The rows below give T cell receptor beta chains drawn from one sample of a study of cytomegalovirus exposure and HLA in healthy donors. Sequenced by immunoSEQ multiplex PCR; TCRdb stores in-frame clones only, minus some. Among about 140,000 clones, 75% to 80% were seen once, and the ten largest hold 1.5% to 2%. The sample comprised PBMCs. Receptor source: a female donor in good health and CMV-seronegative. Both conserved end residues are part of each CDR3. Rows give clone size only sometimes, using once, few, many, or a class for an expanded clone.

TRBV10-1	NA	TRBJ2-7	CASSDGGGGSYEQYF
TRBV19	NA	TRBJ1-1	CASSSSGFGRTEAFF
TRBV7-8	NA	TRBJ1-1	CASSLEGQPNTEAFF
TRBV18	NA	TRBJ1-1	CASSPRGTGAGTEAFF
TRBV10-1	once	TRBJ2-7	CASSDSLPGTRPYEQYF
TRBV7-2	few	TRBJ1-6	CASTLRGADNSPLHF
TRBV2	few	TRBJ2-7	CASNQGLAGMNEQYF
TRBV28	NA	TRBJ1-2	CASSRRRYGYTF
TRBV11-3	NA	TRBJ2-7	CASSPRTAPYEQYF
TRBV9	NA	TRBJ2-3	CASSVGWGRGTDTQYF
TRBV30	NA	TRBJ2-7	CACLPGTAYEQYF
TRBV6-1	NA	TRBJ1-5	CASRPPGVSNQPQHF
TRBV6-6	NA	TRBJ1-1	CASSPAGQAGNTEAFF
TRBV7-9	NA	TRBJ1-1	CASNQGAKNTEAFF
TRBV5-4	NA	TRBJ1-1	CASSEQGMDTEAFF
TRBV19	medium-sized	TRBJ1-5	CASRGSNQPQHF
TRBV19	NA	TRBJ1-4	CASSIPTGGTNEKLFF
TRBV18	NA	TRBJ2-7	CASSPRAGYEQYF
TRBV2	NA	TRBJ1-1	CASTDWGREAFF
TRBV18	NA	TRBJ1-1	CASSPSTGVNTEAFF
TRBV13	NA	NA	CASSPTTGFEQYF
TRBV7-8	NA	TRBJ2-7	CASSLGTFQGSHEQYF
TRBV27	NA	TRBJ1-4	CASTGGVGEKLFF
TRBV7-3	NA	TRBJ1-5	CASGAAPNQPQHF
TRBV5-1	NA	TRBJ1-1	CASSYGTAGFSF
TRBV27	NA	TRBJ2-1	CASSLAGGSYNEQFF
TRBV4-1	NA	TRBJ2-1	CASSQIAGGPNEQFF
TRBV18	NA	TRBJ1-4	CASSPTTGGLNEKLFF
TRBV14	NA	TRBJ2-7	CASSPGLAGVGEQYF
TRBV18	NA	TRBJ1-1	CASSRGGSEAFF
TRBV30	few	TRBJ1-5	CAWSGQGNQPQHF
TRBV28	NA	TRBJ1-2	CASSYNRGNYGYTF
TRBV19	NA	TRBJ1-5	CASSMSFYQPQHF
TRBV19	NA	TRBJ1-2	CASSIDYQAGIRDYGYTF
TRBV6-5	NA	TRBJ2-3	CASTRTDTQYF
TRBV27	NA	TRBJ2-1	CASSLWAGGYNEQFF
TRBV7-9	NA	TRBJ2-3	CSSSLVAASEGMGTDTQYF
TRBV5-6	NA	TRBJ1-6	CASSQGTAIRTLHF
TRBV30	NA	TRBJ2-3	CAWSAGTYNTDTQYF
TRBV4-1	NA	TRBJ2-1	CASSQDPGSDKEQFF
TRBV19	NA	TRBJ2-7	CASSMAATYEQYF
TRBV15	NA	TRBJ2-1	CATSRDPLASGRVNEQFF
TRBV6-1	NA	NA	CASRATGGNEQYF
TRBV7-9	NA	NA	CASSQTGTYEQYF
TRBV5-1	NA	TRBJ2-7	CASSQHQGNEQYF
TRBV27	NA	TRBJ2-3	CASSLYRGSGDTQYF
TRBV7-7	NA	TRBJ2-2	CASSSTSGRNTGELFF
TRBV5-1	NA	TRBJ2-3	CASSAGTSGRFETDTQYF
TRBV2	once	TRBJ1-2	CASRGIRGAESYGYTF
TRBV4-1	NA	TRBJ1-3	CASSQLDRGSGNTIYF
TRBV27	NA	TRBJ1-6	CASSPGTENSPLHF
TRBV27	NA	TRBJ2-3	CASSSWELRGADTQYF
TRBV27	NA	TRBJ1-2	CASSSTSGTNSGYTF
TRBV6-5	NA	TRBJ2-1	CASSLREIVYNEQFF
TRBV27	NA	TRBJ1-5	CASSLAPTGQPQHF
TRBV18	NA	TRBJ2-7	CASSAGVGEAYEQYF
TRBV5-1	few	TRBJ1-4	CASSLSDGGNEKLFF
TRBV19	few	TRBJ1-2	CASSPRGARYGYTF
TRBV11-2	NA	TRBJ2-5	CASSLEWRETETQYF